This entry concerns a single TCR beta chain. Antigen: not known. V lost 5 bases and J lost 8, with 15 bases in between. The CDR3 extends over 13 amino acids. Germline V lookup: CDR1 SEHNR, CDR2 FQNEAQ (reference sequence). These data are taken from a study of STAT5B mutations in CD4+ large granular lymphocyte leukemia. Study-level points and caveats: Top patient clones used TRBV06 genes more often: 8/27 versus 2/35 in controls.

Assay used: immunoSEQ multiplex PCR; TCRdb lists only in-frame clones, some missing. The table shows thousands of clones, with roughly 87% occurring only once. The clonotype was recovered from a woman in her seventies with CD4+ T-cell large granular lymphocyte leukemia. The source material was PBMCs. The chain uses TRBV7-9 and TRBJ1-2, with D perhaps matching TRBD1 (6 bases). The CDR3 sequence is CASSPPGAGGYTF. The CDR3, as DNA: TGTGCCAGCAGCCCCCCGGGGGCAGGGGGCTACACCTTC.